These 20 T cell receptor beta chains came from one sample sequenced in a study of identical twins. TCRdb processed the 5' RACE reads anew with MiXCR; each CDR3 protein has one entry. This table has approximately 220,000 distinct CDR3 sequences, 9.4% appearing once. The specimen sequenced was memory (CD45RO+) T cells sorted from blood. These receptors were taken from a woman aged 18-29 years in good health.

This clonotype showed up just a few times. This sequence joins TRBV20-1 and TRBJ2-7; 9 bases are a match to TRBD2. Germline CDR1 reads DFQATT; CDR2 reads SNEGSKA (reference sequence). The CDR3 extends over 14 amino acids. V shed 5 bases and J 4 bases; nucleotides not matched to a gene: 9. CDR3 bases: TGCAGTGCTCACCTTAGCGGGGGCAGGTACGAGCAGTACTTC. This codes for CSAHLSGGRYEQYF.

This clonotype has only a few counts. The V gene is TRBV12-3 or TRBV12-4, the J gene TRBJ2-7, with 8 positions matching TRBD1. Trimming removed 3 bases from V and 6 bases from J; junction bases left unmatched: 4. This CDR3 region has 13 residues. The CDR3 bases are TGTGCCAGCAGTTTCAGGGGGCCGATCGAGCAGTACTTC. Its protein is CASSFRGPIEQYF.

In its sample, this clonotype was seen many times. The chain joins TRBV6-1 to TRBJ1-3, with a weak D call TRBD1 (5 bases). Germline lookup yields CDR1 MNHNS and CDR2 SASEGT. Trimming left V 8 bases short and J 4 bases short, with 15 bases between. CDR3 size: 14 residues. CDR3 in amino acids: CASSRGVPGNTIYF. The DNA of the CDR3 is TGTGCCAGCTCGAGAGGGGTTCCGGGAAACACCATATATTTT.

This chain's CDR3 is CASSFFGRNHNEQFF. The CDR3 coding sequence is TGTGCCAGCAGTTTCTTCGGGAGGAACCACAATGAGCAGTTCTTC. The chain combines TRBV27 with TRBJ2-1; TRBD2 agrees at 7 bases. Germline V gene lookup returns CDR1 MNHEY and CDR2 SMNVEV (reference sequence). The CDR3 runs to 15 residues. J gave up 5 bases and V 3 bases, and 7 bases lay outside the gene matches.

The table lists this clonotype with many counts. This sequence joins TRBV12-3 or TRBV12-4 and TRBJ2-2; TRBD1 might be the D (6 bases). The V and J ends lost 6 bases and 2 bases respectively, with 10 bases between them. The CDR3 covers 14 residues. CDR3 amino acids: CASSPDRNTGELFF. CDR3 nucleotides: TGTGCCAGCAGCCCGGACAGAAACACCGGGGAGCTGTTTTTT.

Many counts were recorded for this clonotype. The chain couples TRBV20-1 to TRBJ1-5; D gene uncertain. V was cut by 0 bases and J by 6 bases, with 15 bases left in between. The CDR3 has 15 amino acids. The germline V gene encodes CDR1 DFQATT and CDR2 SNEGSKA (reference sequence). CDR3 amino acids: CSARDRARSVQPQHF. CDR3 nucleotides: TGCAGTGCTAGAGATAGGGCAAGGTCCGTTCAGCCCCAGCATTTT.

This clonotype was observed a few times. V usage is TRBV3-1 and J usage is TRBJ2-5, with 9 bases identical to TRBD2. V was clipped by 5 bases and J by 5 bases; unmatched bases: 9. The CDR3 loop spans 15 amino acids. Germline V gene lookup returns CDR1 LGHDT and CDR2 YNNKEL (reference sequence). The CDR3 sequence: CASSGRLAERETQYF. DNA of the CDR3: TGTGCCAGCAGCGGAAGACTAGCGGAGAGGGAGACCCAGTACTTC.

V gene TRBV3-1 combines with J gene TRBJ2-3; D remains unclear. This CDR3 contains 17 residues. CDR1 LGHDT and CDR2 YNNKEL come from the germline V gene (reference sequence). V lost 0 bases to trimming and J lost 0 bases, with 13 bases between them. The DNA for the CDR3 is TGTGCCAGCAGCCAAGATCCGTCTCTCCCCAGCACAGATACGCAGTATTTT. Protein: CASSQDPSLPSTDTQYF.

This rearrangement joins TRBV11-3 to TRBJ1-1; a possible D gene is TRBD1 (5 bases). CDR1 is SGHNT and CDR2 is YENEEA in the germline V gene. The V and J ends lost 5 bases and 4 bases respectively, with 11 bases between them. The CDR3 is 13 amino acids. CDR3 sequence: CASSPGFVTEAFF. The CDR3 DNA follows: TGTGCCAGCAGCCCAGGGTTTGTCACTGAAGCTTTCTTT. Supplemented by reference TRBV11-3 and TRBJ1-1, the full variable domain reads EAGVVQSPRYKIIEKKQPVAFWCNPISGHNTLYWYLQNLGQGPELLIRYENEEAVDDSQLPKDRFSAERLKGVDSTLKIQPAELGDSAVYLCASSPGFVTEAFFGQGTRLTVV.

This clonotype was detected a few times. The chain combines TRBV12-5 with TRBJ2-3, with a weak D call TRBD2 (5 bases). CDR3 size: 15 residues. Germline V gene data show CDR1 as LGHNT and CDR2 as FRNRAP. Deletions cut 5 bases from V and 4 bases from J, with 16 bases between. Here the CDR3 DNA reads TGTGCTAGTGGTCAGACTATCGGGGAGCCAGATACGCAGTATTTT. It is translated as CASGQTIGEPDTQYF.

The chain uses TRBV3-1 and TRBJ1-1; a weak D match, TRBD1 (6 bases). Trimming cost V 4 bases and J 4 bases, with 13 bases left between them. The length of the CDR3 is 14 residues. Germline CDR1 is LGHDT and CDR2 is YNNKEL (reference sequence). The CDR3 here is CASSLGGHRTEAFF. DNA of the CDR3: TGTGCCAGCAGCCTCGGGGGGCATCGCACTGAAGCTTTCTTT. The full variable domain, rest sourced from reference TRBV3-1 and TRBJ1-1, is DTAVSQTPKYLVTQMGNDKSIKCEQNLGHDTMYWYKQDSKKFLKIMFSYNNKELIINETVPNRFSPKSPDKAHLNLHINSLELGDSAVYFCASSLGGHRTEAFFGQGTRLTVV.

V is TRBV5-1 and J is TRBJ1-4; D is unresolved. Trimming removed 1 base at V and 0 bases at J, with 7 bases between. The length of the CDR3 is 15 residues. The germline gives CDR1 SGHRS, CDR2 YFSETQ. For the CDR3, the DNA is TGCGCCAGCAGCTTGCAGCTAGCAACTAATGAAAAACTGTTTTTT. This translates into CASSLQLATNEKLFF.

This clonotype was seen only once. The rearrangement uses TRBV20-1 and TRBJ2-1, with D maybe TRBD1 (5 bases). Germline V CDR1 and CDR2: DFQATT, SNEGSKA (reference sequence). With 0 bases removed from V and 6 bases from J, the gap between germline ends came to 15 bases. The CDR3 is 15 amino acids. DNA of the CDR3: TGCAGTGCTAGAGATCTTAGGGTCCAGGGCAATGAGCAGTTCTTC. This translates into CSARDLRVQGNEQFF.

This clonotype was recorded many times. The V gene is TRBV3-1, the J gene TRBJ2-3; TRBD2 matches at 9 bases. V trimming: 7 bases; J trimming: 4 bases; junction bases outside the gene matches: 9. This CDR3 is built from 15 residues. Germline values: CDR1 LGHDT, CDR2 YNNKEL (reference sequence). The DNA of the CDR3 is TGTGCCAGCAACCCTAGCGGGGACCGTCCAGATACGCAGTATTTT. This codes for CASNPSGDRPDTQYF.

This clonotype has at least ten counts. J is TRBJ2-1 and V is TRBV5-1, with 8 positions matching TRBD1. The length of the CDR3 is 15 residues. Germline V gives CDR1 SGHRS, CDR2 YFSETQ. V lost 4 bases and J lost 5; bases outside the gene matches: 8. Written as DNA, the CDR3 is TGCGCCAGCAGCCCGACGGACAGGGCTAACAATGAGCAGTTCTTC. This codes for CASSPTDRANNEQFF.

This clonotype showed up just a few times. The V call is TRBV19, the J call TRBJ2-1; TRBD1 matches 9 bases. This CDR3 comprises 16 residues. Germline loops: CDR1 LNHDA, CDR2 SQIVND (reference sequence). Trimming took 3 bases from V and 2 from J; bases not matched to a gene: 5. This CDR3 reads CASSIVTGGPYNEQFF. CDR3 sequence (DNA): TGTGCCAGTAGTATCGTGACAGGGGGACCCTACAATGAGCAGTTCTTC.

This clonotype was counted a few times. The CDR3 loop reads CASSQDVLSRLYGYTF. The CDR3, as DNA: TGCGCCAGCAGCCAAGATGTCCTCTCCCGACTCTATGGCTACACCTTC. The rearrangement uses TRBV4-3 and TRBJ1-2; D remains ambiguous. CDR1 and CDR2 from the germline V gene are LGHNA and YSLEER. This CDR3 has 16 residues. Trimming left V 0 bases short and J 4 bases short, with 15 bases between.

This chain uses TRBV6-1 with TRBJ2-7; TRBD2 aligns across 11 bases. V lost 7 bases and J lost 0; bases outside the gene matches: 8. CDR3 length equals 16 residues. CDR1 is MNHNS and CDR2 is SASEGT in the germline V gene. The CDR3 here is CASTEGLADSSYEQYF. CDR3 in DNA: TGTGCCAGCACTGAGGGACTAGCGGATTCCTCCTACGAGCAGTACTTC.

In this sample, this clonotype turned up many times. V usage is TRBV12-3 or TRBV12-4 and J usage is TRBJ2-1, with TRBD1 as a possible D gene (5 bases). The CDR3 covers 15 residues. Trimming stripped 6 bases from V and 0 bases from J, with 12 bases between. CDR3 coding DNA: TGTGCCAGCAGCCCTCGACAGAGCTCCTACAATGAGCAGTTCTTC. It yields the protein CASSPRQSSYNEQFF.

This clonotype was detected many times. V gene TRBV12-3 or TRBV12-4 combines with J gene TRBJ2-1; no clear D gene. CDR3 size: 12 residues. The V gene lost 5 bases and the J gene lost 9 bases, with 11 bases spanning the gap. The CDR3 bases are TGTGCCAGCAGTATCGACCTGGGTGAGCAGTTCTTC. This sequence encodes CASSIDLGEQFF.